The 12 T cell receptor beta chains below were found in one sample sequenced in a study of T cell responses to AZD1222 COVID-19 vaccine listed by TCRdb under 2021. Interpreted using the paper, the time point label stands for: about 28 days (+/-7) after the second vaccine dose. Reading the label with the study, this specimen's treatment or condition is: meningococcal conjugate vaccine given as trial control. Libraries were constructed by the immunoSEQ multiplex PCR assay. TCRdb took this table from immuneACCESS and kept in-frame rearrangements with V and J called. Such tables lack part of the clones; where checked against another copy, unresolved V genes explain under half of the gap, and the rest is unexplained. A total of 75,000 to 80,000 clones appear in this sample, roughly 80% of them only once. The top ten clones comprise 27% of the sample. Here the sequenced sample was peripheral blood, taken 28 days after the second dose of the MenACWY control vaccine. The receptors shown here come from an adult who received the MenACWY meningococcal vaccine as a control.

The V and J genes are TRBV30 and TRBJ2-7; 9 bases align to TRBD1. The V gene's germline CDR1 is GTSNPN and CDR2 SVGIG (reference sequence). V was pared by 4 bases and J by 6 bases, with 7 bases of the junction left unmatched. The CDR3 is 13 residues long. CDR3 protein: CAWKGQGAGEQYF. CDR3 nucleotide sequence: TGTGCCTGGAAGGGACAGGGAGCCGGCGAGCAGTACTTC. The full variable domain, rest sourced from reference TRBV30 and TRBJ2-7, is SQTIHQWPATLVQPVGSPLSLECTVEGTSNPNLYWYRQAAGRGLQLLFYSVGIGQISSEVPQNLSASRPQDRQFILSSKKLLLSDSGFYLCAWKGQGAGEQYFGPGTRLTVT.

The V and J genes are TRBV19 and TRBJ1-1; D possibly corresponds to TRBD1 (5 bases). The germline V gene has CDR1 LNHDA and CDR2 SQIVND (reference sequence). This CDR3 contains 16 residues. Trimming stripped 2 bases from V and 1 base from J, with 14 bases between. This chain's CDR3 is CASSISPGTSNTEAFF. The CDR3 DNA reads TGTGCCAGTAGTATAAGCCCCGGGACTTCGAACACTGAAGCTTTCTTT.

The V gene is TRBV4-1, the J gene TRBJ1-4, with D maybe TRBD1 (6 bases). Germline V gives CDR1 MGHRA, CDR2 YSYEKL. V was trimmed by 4 bases and J by 8 bases, leaving 14 bases between them. CDR3 length equals 14 residues. CDR3 amino acids: CASSRDTLGEKLFF. For the CDR3, the DNA is TGCGCCAGCAGCCGGGACACCCTGGGGGAAAAACTGTTTTTT.

The chain carries TRBV5-1 and TRBJ2-1; 11 bases agree with TRBD2. V lost 2 bases to trimming and J lost 8 bases; unmatched junction nucleotides: 9. Germline lookup yields CDR1 SGHRS and CDR2 YFSETQ. This CDR3 region has 16 residues. Here the CDR3 reads CASSLSGLAGGDEQFF. DNA for the CDR3: TGCGCCAGCAGCTTATCGGGGCTAGCGGGAGGAGATGAGCAGTTCTTC.

This clone has a single count. The genes are TRBV7-2 and TRBJ2-7; TRBD1 is a possible D gene (5 bases). Germline values: CDR1 SGHTA, CDR2 FQGNSA. The CDR3 runs to 14 residues. The V gene lost 3 bases and the J gene lost 4 bases, with 13 bases spanning the gap. The CDR3 nucleotides read TGTGCCAGCAGCTTGTCAGGGTTTATATACGAGCAGTACTTC. It yields the protein CASSLSGFIYEQYF.

The chain carries TRBV5-1 and TRBJ1-1, with D possibly being TRBD1 (6 bases). CDR1 SGHRS and CDR2 YFSETQ come from the germline V gene. This CDR3 has 16 residues. V was pared by 4 bases and J by 1 base, with 17 bases between. DNA of the CDR3: TGCGCCAGCAGCGCGTACTCCGGGACACCGAACACTGAAGCTTTCTTT. Residues: CASSAYSGTPNTEAFF.

This clone was counted a few times. The chain carries TRBV5-1 and TRBJ1-6; maybe TRBD1 (5 bases). Germline loops: CDR1 SGHRS, CDR2 YFSETQ. The CDR3 is 17 amino acids. Trimming took off 0 bases at V and 0 bases at J, with 10 bases between the two ends. The CDR3 coding sequence is TGCGCCAGCAGCTTGGGGGGCAGTAGCTCCTATAATTCACCCCTCCACTTT. Amino acids: CASSLGGSSSYNSPLHF.

V is TRBV4-2 and J is TRBJ2-1; 10 bases map to TRBD2. The V segment lost 0 bases and the J segment 8 bases; nucleotides outside the gene matches: 10. Germline V CDR1 and CDR2: LGHNA, YNFKEQ. This CDR3 has 17 amino acids. This chain's CDR3 is CASSQEPSGRARDEQFF. The CDR3 DNA reads TGTGCCAGCAGCCAAGAGCCCAGCGGGAGGGCCCGAGATGAGCAGTTCTTC.

The genes are TRBV7-6 and TRBJ1-3, with TRBD1 matching over 9 bases. The CDR3 is 17 residues long. After removal of 5 bases from V and 6 bases from J, the junction contained 14 bases not matched to a gene. Germline CDR1 reads SGHVS; CDR2 reads FNYEAQ. The chain's CDR3 is CASSLVLGGQGINTIYF. The CDR3, as DNA: TGTGCCAGCAGCCTCGTCTTAGGGGGACAGGGCATAAACACCATATATTTT. Full variable domain (missing parts from reference TRBV7-6 and TRBJ1-3): GAGVSQSPRYKVTKRGQDVALRCDPISGHVSLYWYRQALGQGPEFLTYFNYEAQQDKSGLPNDRFSAERPEGSISTLTIQRTEQRDSAMYRCASSLVLGGQGINTIYFGEGSWLTVV.

V and J are TRBV6-5 and TRBJ1-2; 9 positions match TRBD1. Germline V lookup: CDR1 MNHEY, CDR2 SVGAGI. The CDR3 sequence is 14 residues long. V was clipped by 6 bases and J by 8 bases; unmatched bases: 10. The CDR3 is CASRDRGTLKGYTF. The CDR3 nucleotides are TGTGCCAGCAGGGACAGGGGAACGCTAAAGGGCTACACCTTC.

Concerning this clone: The same CDR3 arises from other DNA sequences in this sample as well. The chain combines TRBV27 with TRBJ1-2; D perhaps matches TRBD1 (5 bases). There are 13 residues in the CDR3. Germline loops: CDR1 MNHEY, CDR2 SMNVEV (reference sequence). V shed 3 bases and J shed 8 bases, with 13 bases lying between them. The CDR3 DNA reads TGTGCCAGCAGTTTTAGGGGCCCGGGAGGCTACACCTTC. It codes for CASSFRGPGGYTF.

The genes are TRBV9 and TRBJ2-2; D remains unclear. The CDR3 is 15 residues long. Germline V lookup: CDR1 SGDLS, CDR2 YYNGEE. V dropped 4 bases and J dropped 4 bases, with 14 bases sitting between them. The CDR3 bases are TGTGCCAGCAGCTTAGGAACACCGGCCACCGGGGAGCTGTTTTTT. The encoded protein is CASSLGTPATGELFF.